This entry lists 22 T cell receptor beta chains sequenced from one sample in a study of T cell changes during pregnancy in multiple sclerosis. Assay used: immunoSEQ multiplex PCR; TCRdb lists only in-frame clones, some missing. Of about 88,000 clones in the sample, about 92% are singletons; the top ten hold more than 1.5%. The sequencing used peripheral blood, collected in the first trimester of pregnancy. These receptors were obtained from a female donor with multiple sclerosis, enrolled in a pregnancy study.

The V call is TRBV5-1, the J call TRBJ2-5; 9 bases map to TRBD2. The CDR3 contains 16 residues. The trim removed 4 bases at V and 4 bases at J, leaving 11 bases unmatched. Germline V lookup: CDR1 SGHRS, CDR2 YFSETQ. CDR3 sequence (DNA): TGCGCCAGCAGCCCCGGGACTAGCACCGTATCAGAGACCCAGTACTTC. Its translation: CASSPGTSTVSETQYF.

The genes are TRBV28 and TRBJ1-2, with TRBD1 matching 10 bases. The V and J ends lost 9 bases and 5 bases, in that order; junction bases with no gene match: 3. The CDR3 is 12 amino acids. CDR1 is MDHEN and CDR2 is SYDVKM in the germline V gene. The CDR3 spells CASKGQGYGYTF. CDR3 DNA: TGTGCCAGTAAGGGACAGGGGTATGGCTACACCTTC.

The rearrangement uses TRBV13 and TRBJ1-4, with D maybe TRBD1 (6 bases). The germline V gene has CDR1 PRHDT and CDR2 FYEKMQ (reference sequence). Trimming removed 4 bases at V and 4 bases at J, with 22 bases between. The CDR3 spans 18 residues. The CDR3 is CASSSTFDGRGVNEKLFF. In DNA form, the CDR3 reads TGTGCCAGCAGCTCCACCTTCGACGGGAGGGGGGTTAATGAAAAACTGTTTTTT.

V is TRBV10-3 and J is TRBJ2-2; 7 nucleotides line up with TRBD1. The V segment lost 4 bases and the J segment 4 bases; nucleotides outside the gene matches: 9. This CDR3 is built from 16 residues. Germline CDR1 ENHRY, CDR2 SYGVKD. CDR3 in amino acids: CAISVRQGVSTGELFF. In DNA, the CDR3 is TGTGCCATCAGTGTGAGACAGGGAGTATCCACCGGGGAGCTGTTTTTT.

V and J are TRBV7-9 and TRBJ1-1, with D possibly matching TRBD1 (6 bases). CDR3 length: 17 residues. In germline, CDR1 is SEHNR, CDR2 FQNEAQ (reference sequence). V shed 1 base and J shed 11 bases, with 26 bases lying between them. As DNA, the CDR3 is TGTGCCAGCAGCTTAGACTTTTCGACAGGAACCCCCTCGTTTGCTTTCTTT. This translates into CASSLDFSTGTPSFAFF.

J is TRBJ2-7 and V is TRBV7-6; possibly TRBD1 for D (6 bases). CDR3 length: 13 residues. The germline V gene encodes CDR1 SGHVS and CDR2 FNYEAQ. With 4 bases removed from V and 0 bases from J, the gap between germline ends came to 7 bases. DNA of the CDR3: TGTGCCAGCAGCTCGGACAGCTCCTACGAGCAGTACTTC. This gives the protein CASSSDSSYEQYF.

The chain recombines TRBV10-2 with TRBJ2-5, with 9 bases aligning to TRBD2. In germline, CDR1 is WSHSY, CDR2 SAAADI. The CDR3 runs to 17 residues. Losses at the gene ends were 0 bases for V and 5 bases for J; bases not matched to a gene: 10. CDR3 amino acids: CASSESMRVAGVETQYF. CDR3 bases: TGCGCCAGCAGTGAGTCGATGAGGGTAGCGGGAGTGGAGACCCAGTACTTC.

The chain is built from TRBV4-3 and TRBJ2-7, with a weak D call TRBD2 (5 bases). Trimming pared 0 bases from V and 3 bases from J, leaving 18 bases between. Germline CDR1 LGHNA, CDR2 YSLEER. The length of the CDR3 is 17 residues. The CDR3 DNA reads TGCGCCAGCAGCCAAGAGTGGCGGGCGCTAGGGCTCTACGAGCAGTACTTC. This encodes CASSQEWRALGLYEQYF.

The chain joins TRBV7-9 to TRBJ1-2; maybe TRBD1 (6 bases). This CDR3 comprises 13 residues. V was clipped by 6 bases and J by 1 base, with 9 bases between them. CDR1 and CDR2 (germline): SEHNR, FQNEAQ (reference sequence). CDR3 amino acids: CASSGGHNYGYTF. The CDR3 bases are TGTGCCAGCAGTGGGGGACATAACTATGGCTACACCTTC.

CDR3 loop: CASGPDRNYGYTF. As DNA, the CDR3 is TGTGCTAGTGGACCCGACAGGAACTATGGCTACACCTTC. This chain links TRBV12-5 with TRBJ1-2, with D possibly being TRBD1 (6 bases). CDR3 size: 13 residues. V was trimmed by 6 bases and J by 2 bases, leaving 10 bases between them. The V gene's germline CDR1 is LGHNT and CDR2 FRNRAP.

This sequence joins TRBV27 and TRBJ2-1; 14 bases fit TRBD2. There are 17 residues in the CDR3. The V gene's germline CDR1 is MNHEY and CDR2 SMNVEV (reference sequence). V was clipped by 3 bases and J by 6 bases; unmatched bases: 7. The CDR3 coding sequence is TGTGCCAGCAGTTTCGCGACTAGCGGGAGGGTAAGCAATGAGCAGTTCTTC. It encodes CASSFATSGRVSNEQFF.

V gene TRBV5-6 combines with J gene TRBJ2-7, with 7 bases matching TRBD1. The CDR3 extends over 13 amino acids. Germline values: CDR1 SGHDT, CDR2 YYEEEE. V trimming: 4 bases; J trimming: 5 bases; junction bases outside the gene matches: 6. The CDR3 protein is CASSIIQGDEQYF. CDR3 bases: TGTGCCAGCAGCATCATTCAGGGGGACGAGCAGTACTTC.

The chain combines TRBV30 with TRBJ1-2; D might be TRBD1 (5 bases). CDR3 length: 12 residues. V was clipped by 1 base and J by 8 bases, with 11 bases between them. Germline V CDR1 and CDR2: GTSNPN, SVGIG (reference sequence). Here the CDR3 DNA reads TGTGCCTGGAGTGCGGGGGTGGGCGGCTACACCTTC. Its translation is CAWSAGVGGYTF.

This clone was counted a single time. The identical CDR3 is also encoded by other nucleotide sequences in the sample. The genes are TRBV27 and TRBJ1-2, with D possibly being TRBD1 (5 bases). CDR3 length equals 13 residues. Deletions cut 2 bases from V and 1 base from J, with 5 bases between. Germline-derived CDR1 and CDR2 are MNHEY and SMNVEV (reference sequence). In DNA, the CDR3 is TGTGCCAGCAGTTTACAGGGTAACTATGGCTACACCTTC. Translated, it gives CASSLQGNYGYTF.

The count of this clone is one. This chain uses TRBV6-6 with TRBJ1-1; D is undetermined. Trimming pared 5 bases from V and 2 bases from J, leaving 9 bases between. The germline CDR1 and CDR2 sequences are MNHNY and SVGAGI (reference sequence). The CDR3 runs 13 residues. The CDR3 loop reads CASSQYINTEAFF. As DNA, the CDR3 is TGTGCCAGCAGTCAATACATAAACACTGAAGCTTTCTTT.

The chain combines TRBV7-3 with TRBJ1-2, with a weak D call TRBD1 (5 bases). The CDR3 spans 15 residues. Per the germline V gene, CDR1 is SGHTA and CDR2 is FQGTGA. V was pared by 0 bases and J by 5 bases, with 13 bases between. This chain's CDR3 is CASSLTMIQGYGYTF. In DNA, the CDR3 is TGTGCCAGCAGCTTAACGATGATTCAGGGATATGGCTACACCTTC.

This clone was counted once. V gene TRBV7-2 combines with J gene TRBJ2-1; possibly TRBD2 for D (6 bases). CDR3 length: 17 amino acids. Trimming took 5 bases from V and 1 from J, leaving 18 bases between them. Germline loops: CDR1 SGHTA, CDR2 FQGNSA. In DNA form, the CDR3 reads TGTGCCAGCAGCCTGCCGAGGCAGGGAGGATCCTACAATGAGCAGTTCTTC. Translation: CASSLPRQGGSYNEQFF.

CDR3 coding DNA: TGCGCCAGCAGCCAACGGTTCGGGGACTACGAGCAGTACTTC. This gives the protein CASSQRFGDYEQYF. The chain is built from TRBV4-3 and TRBJ2-7, with D possibly matching TRBD2 (5 bases). CDR1 and CDR2 (germline): LGHNA, YSLEER. This CDR3 region has 14 residues. Trimming took 2 bases from V and 3 from J, leaving 11 bases between them.

The chain joins TRBV18 to TRBJ2-7; 10 bases fit TRBD2. This CDR3 contains 14 residues. The V gene end was trimmed by 0 bases and the J gene end by 6 bases; junction bases not matched to a gene: 2. Per the germline V gene, CDR1 is KGHSH and CDR2 is LQKENI. Here the CDR3 reads CASSPPLAGAEQYF. The CDR3 DNA reads as TGTGCCAGCTCACCACCTCTAGCGGGAGCCGAGCAGTACTTC.

The V gene is TRBV5-4, the J gene TRBJ2-7; tentatively, D is TRBD2 (6 bases). The CDR3 covers 13 residues. CDR1 and CDR2 (germline): SGHNT, YYREEE (reference sequence). V was trimmed by 4 bases and J by 1 base, leaving 9 bases between them. CDR3 in DNA: TGTGCCAGCAGCCCGGGACTTTCCTACGAGCAGTACTTC. Translating it yields CASSPGLSYEQYF.

The chain combines TRBV11-2 with TRBJ1-2; TRBD1 might be the D (5 bases). Germline V lookup: CDR1 SGHAT, CDR2 FQNNGV. This CDR3 is 16 amino acids long. V lost 1 base, J lost 7 bases, and 19 bases lay in between. The CDR3, as DNA: TGTGCCAGCAGCTTAGGATACTTAGGGGTTGAGCGTGGCTACACCTTC. This codes for CASSLGYLGVERGYTF.

The chain has TRBV11-2 and TRBJ2-7; weak D call: TRBD2 (5 bases). The germline V gene encodes CDR1 SGHAT and CDR2 FQNNGV. The V and J ends lost 1 base and 4 bases respectively, with 11 bases between them. The CDR3 is 14 amino acids. The CDR3 DNA sequence: TGTGCCAGCAGCTTAGCGGGGATTAGGTACGAGCAGTACTTC. It yields the protein CASSLAGIRYEQYF.